One sample yielded the 8 T cell receptor beta chains listed below, sequenced in a study of response to subunit inactivated influenza vaccine. TCRdb analysed the RT-PCR reads with MiXCR anew, one entry per CDR3 protein. The data hold about 610,000 distinct CDR3 sequences, with around 15% observed a single time. The sequences come from PBMCs from blood, collected 11 to 12 days after vaccination. The receptors here all came from a man between 50 and 59 years old who received an inactivated influenza vaccine.

V and J are TRBV12-3 or TRBV12-4 and TRBJ2-5; TRBD1 agrees at 9 bases. CDR3 length equals 14 residues. The junction had 6 bases not matched to a gene; V was cut back by 5 bases and J by 5 bases. CDR3 residues: CASSPTGGWETQYF. In DNA form, the CDR3 reads TGTGCCAGCAGTCCCACAGGGGGCTGGGAGACCCAGTACTTC.

The J gene is TRBJ2-3, the V gene TRBV7-3; 10 nucleotides line up with TRBD2. This CDR3 comprises 16 residues. Germline values: CDR1 SGHTA, CDR2 FQGTGA. V lost 1 base, J lost 7 bases, and 8 bases stayed unmatched. CDR3 nucleotides: TGTGCCAGCAGCTTAAATCCTAGCGGGAGTTTGTATACGCAGTATTTT. It translates to CASSLNPSGSLYTQYF.

CDR3 sequence: CASSLQTGRVAEAFF. CDR3 nucleotide sequence: TGCGCCAGCAGCTTGCAGACAGGGCGGGTCGCTGAAGCTTTCTTT. The chain joins TRBV5-1 to TRBJ1-1, with 7 bases identical to TRBD1. V lost 1 base to trimming and J lost 6 bases; unmatched junction nucleotides: 9. This CDR3 region has 15 residues. Germline CDR1 is SGHRS and CDR2 is YFSETQ.

The chain joins TRBV12-3 or TRBV12-4 to TRBJ2-1, with D possibly TRBD1 on 6 matching bases. Trimming removed 6 bases from V and 9 bases from J, with 15 bases in between. The CDR3 consists of 13 residues. The CDR3 region is CASSNLQGSEQFF. The CDR3 DNA sequence: TGTGCCAGCAGCAACTTACAGGGCAGTGAGCAGTTCTTC.

This chain connects TRBV21-1 to TRBJ1-1; the D call of TRBD1 is as the table states it, not checked on the DNA. TRBV21-1 is flagged as a pseudogene. This CDR3 region has 12 residues. The CDR3 loop reads CASIDSQTEAFF. As DNA, the CDR3 is TGTGCCAGCATCGACAGTCAGACTGAAGCTTTCTTT.

This clonotype was detected a few times. The chain uses TRBV6-1 and TRBJ2-1; 13 bases map to TRBD2. This CDR3 region has 16 residues. V lost 5 bases and J lost 4; bases outside the gene matches: 5. Germline lookup yields CDR1 MNHNS and CDR2 SASEGT. CDR3 residues: CASSRRLAGGYNEQFF. The DNA of the CDR3 is TGTGCCAGCAGTCGTAGACTAGCGGGAGGTTACAATGAGCAGTTCTTC.

This clonotype has just a few counts. The chain combines TRBV7-6 with TRBJ2-7; no clear D. V lost 5 bases to trimming and J lost 4 bases, with 15 bases between them. In germline, CDR1 is SGHVS, CDR2 FNYEAQ. The CDR3 contains 14 residues. As DNA, the CDR3 is TGTGCCAGCAGCCCGAGTCATAGGGTGTACGAGCAGTACTTC. Protein product: CASSPSHRVYEQYF.

This clonotype occurred many times. The chain is built from TRBV6-2 or TRBV6-3 and TRBJ1-5, with D unresolved. The CDR3 totals 14 residues. Trimming took 6 bases from V and 2 from J, leaving 11 bases between them. Germline CDR1 reads MNHEY; CDR2 reads SVGEGT. CDR3 bases: TGTGCCAGCAGGCGGGAGTCGGGCAATCAGCCCCAGCATTTT. Translated, it gives CASRRESGNQPQHF.